This entry lists 7 T cell receptor beta chains sequenced from one sample in a study of early T cells in non-severe SARS-CoV-2 infection. Via MiXCR, TCRdb re-called the 5' RACE reads, giving one row per CDR3 protein. Here the sample spans tens of thousands of distinct CDR3 sequences, 9% to 15% being singletons. The sequenced sample was whole blood. All receptors come from an adult who was a healthcare worker with PCR-confirmed SARS-CoV-2 infection or an uninfected control (not recorded which).

This clonotype was seen only a few times. DNA of the CDR3: TGCAGCGTTGAGCGAGGTGAAGCTTTCTTT. Its protein is CSVERGEAFF. V is TRBV29-1 and J is TRBJ1-1; D ambiguous. The CDR3 is 10 amino acids. Germline V gene lookup returns CDR1 SQVTM and CDR2 ANQGSEA. V was shortened by 3 bases and J by 7 bases, with 6 bases between the two germline ends.

The V gene is TRBV29-1, the J gene TRBJ2-5, with D hard to call. The CDR3 runs to 13 residues. V was pared by 5 bases and J by 6 bases, with 16 bases between. Germline V gene lookup returns CDR1 SQVTM and CDR2 ANQGSEA. This CDR3 reads CSVLSLTKQTQYF. In DNA form, the CDR3 reads TGCAGCGTTCTCTCTCTAACGAAACAGACCCAGTACTTC.

The chain carries TRBV7-6 and TRBJ2-1; D is possibly TRBD2 (6 bases). CDR1 and CDR2 (germline): SGHVS, FNYEAQ. The V end was cut by 5 bases, the J end by 0 bases, with 14 bases between. The CDR3 totals 16 residues. CDR3 amino acids: CASSPIADNSYNEQFF. CDR3 in DNA: TGTGCCAGCAGCCCTATAGCGGACAACTCCTACAATGAGCAGTTCTTC.

This clonotype was seen more than once but under ten times. The V call is TRBV29-1, the J call TRBJ2-1; D uncertain. V was trimmed by 2 bases and J by 8 bases, leaving 10 bases between them. The CDR3 length is 12 residues. The germline gives CDR1 SQVTM, CDR2 ANQGSEA. CDR3 loop: CSVEKRRDEQFF. For the CDR3, the DNA is TGCAGCGTTGAAAAACGTAGGGATGAGCAGTTCTTC.

The chain is built from TRBV29-1 and TRBJ2-7; a weak D match, TRBD1 (5 bases). This CDR3 has 11 amino acids. Germline CDR1 reads SQVTM; CDR2 reads ANQGSEA. The V end was cut by 4 bases, the J end by 4 bases, with 8 bases between. Here the CDR3 reads CSVGRGYEQYF. DNA for the CDR3: TGCAGCGTTGGAAGGGGTTACGAGCAGTACTTC.

This clonotype has more than one count but fewer than ten. J is TRBJ1-1 and V is TRBV12-3 or TRBV12-4; possible D gene TRBD1, 6 bases. This CDR3 contains 12 residues. Trimming pared 6 bases from V and 4 bases from J, leaving 9 bases between. CDR3 in DNA: TGTGCCAGCAGGTCAGGGGTCACTGAAGCTTTCTTT. It encodes CASRSGVTEAFF.

The chain recombines TRBV20-1 with TRBJ2-1, with a possible D match to TRBD1 (7 bases). CDR1 DFQATT and CDR2 SNEGSKA come from the germline V gene (reference sequence). The V and J ends lost 5 bases and 4 bases respectively, with 15 bases between them. CDR3 length equals 14 residues. As DNA, the CDR3 is TGCAGTGCTGGGCGGGACAGCTTATACAATGAGCAGTTCTTC. It encodes CSAGRDSLYNEQFF.